This TCR beta chain was documented in a study of blood T cell repertoires in COVID-19. As for the study in general: The cDNA or gDNA used as material had been derived from T cells, B-cell-depleted T cells, or PBMCs.

Original data processing: Amplification with reference gene primers provided the estimates of nucleated cell counts. Here immunoSEQ multiplex PCR was the method, and the copy in TCRdb shows in-frame clones only, minus some. The DNA gave D and trimming, while V, J and clone size come from that table. The sample lists approximately 76,000 clones, 88% occurring once. V lost 6 bases and J lost 2; bases outside the gene matches: 17. The CDR3 totals 18 residues. The germline CDR1 and CDR2 sequences are SGHAT and FQNNGV. The sample was peripheral blood. This chain joins TRBV11-2 and TRBJ2-7; 9 nucleotides line up with TRBD2. This receptor was identified in a human donor in a cohort sampled during active COVID-19. The CDR3 nucleotides are TGTGCCAGCAGTCGCACGGGGGGTAGCGGGAGCTTGCCCTACGAGCAGTACTTC. It specifies CASSRTGGSGSLPYEQYF.